These 11 T cell receptor beta chains share one sample of origin, sequenced in a study of blood T cell repertoires in COVID-19. Profiled with immunoSEQ multiplex PCR; TCRdb holds only in-frame clones, not every one. The repertoire holds 390,000 or so clones, with approximately 88% as singletons. The specimen was peripheral blood. Receptors were obtained from a woman in her twenties or thirties with COVID-19, enrolled during active disease.

The chain combines TRBV5-8 with TRBJ2-5; D is possibly TRBD1 (6 bases). CDR1 SGHTS and CDR2 YDEGEE come from the germline V gene. V was pared by 2 bases and J by 5 bases, with 16 bases between. The CDR3 is made up of 15 amino acids. This CDR3 reads CASSLEGHLRETQYF. As DNA, the CDR3 is TGTGCCAGCAGCTTAGAGGGACACCTTAGGGAGACCCAGTACTTC.

The rearrangement joins TRBV4-1 to TRBJ2-1; 10 bases are shared with TRBD2. The CDR3 runs to 16 residues. Germline values: CDR1 MGHRA, CDR2 YSYEKL. V was clipped by 1 base and J by 9 bases; unmatched bases: 9. The DNA of the CDR3 is TGCGCCAGCAGCCAAGGGTTCAGCGGGAGGGTGGTTGAGCAGTTCTTC. This sequence encodes CASSQGFSGRVVEQFF.

V usage is TRBV19 and J usage is TRBJ2-1; D is possibly TRBD2 (6 bases). Germline CDR1 and CDR2: LNHDA and SQIVND (reference sequence). The CDR3 extends over 13 amino acids. V lost 8 bases and J 0 bases, leaving 8 bases between the germline ends. The CDR3, as DNA: TGTGCCAGTTCGGGGGTCTCCTACAATGAGCAGTTCTTC. Protein sequence: CASSGVSYNEQFF.

The rearrangement links TRBV6-5 to TRBJ1-6, with D possibly matching TRBD1 (5 bases). Germline CDR1 and CDR2: MNHEY and SVGAGI. The CDR3 covers 14 residues. V lost 6 bases and J lost 4, with 10 bases in between. In DNA form, the CDR3 reads TGTGCCAGCAGGAAGGCAGGGTATAATTCACCCCTCCACTTT. The encoded protein is CASRKAGYNSPLHF.

The V gene is TRBV3-1 (or the pseudogene TRBV3-2), the J gene TRBJ2-7; 7 bases align to TRBD1. The CDR3 is made up of 14 amino acids. The germline CDR1 and CDR2 sequences are LGHDT and YNNKEL (reference sequence). J lost 3 bases, V lost 3 bases, and 5 bases had no gene match. The CDR3 spells CASSQGTVDYEQYF. CDR3 nucleotide sequence: TGTGCCAGCAGCCAGGGGACAGTGGACTACGAGCAGTACTTC.

The V call is TRBV11-3, the J call TRBJ2-7; maybe TRBD2 (6 bases). V lost 1 base, J lost 3 bases, and 13 bases lay in between. Germline CDR1 SGHNT, CDR2 YENEEA. The CDR3 has 15 amino acids. CDR3 sequence: CASSLGMDYDYEQYF. For the CDR3, the DNA is TGTGCCAGCAGCTTAGGGATGGACTATGACTACGAGCAGTACTTC.

The chain combines TRBV6-6 with TRBJ1-6; perhaps TRBD1 as D (6 bases). Germline CDR1 is MNHNY and CDR2 is SVGAGI (reference sequence). The CDR3 totals 15 residues. The V gene lost 4 bases and the J gene lost 7 bases, with 14 bases spanning the gap. The DNA for the CDR3 is TGTGCCAGCAGTTCAGGGGCCCTAGAGAATTCACCCCTCCACTTT. It encodes CASSSGALENSPLHF.

The rearrangement links TRBV7-2 to TRBJ2-1; no reliable D call. Germline values: CDR1 SGHTA, CDR2 FQGNSA. V was shortened by 5 bases and J by 10 bases, with 12 bases between the two germline ends. The CDR3 length is 12 residues. The CDR3 nucleotides read TGTGCCAGCAGCCCCAAGAGATTCGAGCAGTTCTTC. Amino acids: CASSPKRFEQFF.

The V call is TRBV19, the J call TRBJ2-7, with TRBD2 matching over 8 bases. V shed 6 bases, J shed 3 bases, and the junction held 7 bases outside the gene matches. The CDR3 is made up of 14 amino acids. The germline CDR1 and CDR2 sequences are LNHDA and SQIVND (reference sequence). The CDR3 spells CASSPPGGFYEQYF. The CDR3 nucleotides are TGTGCCAGTAGCCCTCCGGGGGGGTTCTACGAGCAGTACTTC. The full variable domain, with the rest looked up from reference TRBV19 and TRBJ2-7, is DGGITQSPKYLFRKEGQNVTLSCEQNLNHDAMYWYRQDPGQGLRLIYYSQIVNDFQKGDIAEGYSVSREKKESFPLTVTSAQKNPTAFYLCASSPPGGFYEQYFGPGTRLTVT.

The genes are TRBV3-1 (or the pseudogene TRBV3-2) and TRBJ1-2; possibly TRBD1 for D (5 bases). CDR1 LGHDT and CDR2 YNNKEL come from the germline V gene (reference sequence). V was trimmed by 1 base and J by 0 bases, leaving 9 bases between them. The CDR3 has 15 residues. CDR3 in DNA: TGTGCCAGCAGCCAAGGGAGGGGAGCTAACTATGGCTACACCTTC. It codes for CASSQGRGANYGYTF.

J is TRBJ1-2 and V is TRBV7-2, with TRBD1 as a possible D gene (6 bases). V lost 5 bases and J lost 4, with 11 bases in between. This CDR3 region has 13 residues. Per germline, CDR1 SGHTA and CDR2 FQGNSA. Here the CDR3 DNA reads TGTGCCAGCAGCAGACAGGAGAGCTATGGCTACACCTTC. It specifies CASSRQESYGYTF. The whole variable domain, filled in from reference TRBV7-2 and TRBJ1-2, reads GAGVSQSPSNKVTEKGKDVELRCDPISGHTALYWYRQSLGQGLEFLIYFQGNSAPDKSGLPSDRFSAERTGGSVSTLTIQRTQQEDSAVYLCASSRQESYGYTFGSGTRLTVV.